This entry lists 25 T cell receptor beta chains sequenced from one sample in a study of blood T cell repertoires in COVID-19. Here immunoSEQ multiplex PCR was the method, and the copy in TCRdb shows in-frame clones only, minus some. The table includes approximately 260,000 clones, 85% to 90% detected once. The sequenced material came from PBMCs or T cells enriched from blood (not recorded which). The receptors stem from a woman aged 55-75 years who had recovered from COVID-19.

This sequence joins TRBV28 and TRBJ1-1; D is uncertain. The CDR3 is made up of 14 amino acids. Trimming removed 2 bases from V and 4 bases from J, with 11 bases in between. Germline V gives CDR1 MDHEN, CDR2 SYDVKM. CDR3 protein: CASSLIRLGTEAFF. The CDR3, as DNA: TGTGCCAGCAGTTTAATCCGACTGGGCACTGAAGCTTTCTTT.

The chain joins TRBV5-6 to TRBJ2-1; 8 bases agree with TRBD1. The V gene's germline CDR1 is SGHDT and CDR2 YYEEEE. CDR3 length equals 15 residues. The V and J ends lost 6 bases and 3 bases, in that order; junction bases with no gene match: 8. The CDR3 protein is CASTDLDRGYNEQFF. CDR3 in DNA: TGTGCCAGCACGGACCTCGACAGGGGCTACAATGAGCAGTTCTTC. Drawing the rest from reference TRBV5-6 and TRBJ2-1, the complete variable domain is DAGVTQSPTHLIKTRGQQVTLRCSPKSGHDTVSWYQQALGQGPQFIFQYYEEEERQRGNFPDRFSGHQFPNYSSELNVNALLLGDSALYLCASTDLDRGYNEQFFGPGTRLTVL.

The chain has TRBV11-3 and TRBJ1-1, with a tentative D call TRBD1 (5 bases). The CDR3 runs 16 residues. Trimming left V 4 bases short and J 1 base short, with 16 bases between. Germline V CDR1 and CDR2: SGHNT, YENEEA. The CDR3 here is CASSSTRRVKNTEAFF. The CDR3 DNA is TGTGCCAGCAGCTCTACGCGCAGGGTCAAGAACACTGAAGCTTTCTTT.

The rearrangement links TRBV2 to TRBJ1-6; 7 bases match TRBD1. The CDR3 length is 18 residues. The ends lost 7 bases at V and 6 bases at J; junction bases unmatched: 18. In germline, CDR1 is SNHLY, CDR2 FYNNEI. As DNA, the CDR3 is TGTGCCAGCACCCTAGACAGGGTCCGAAACCCAATTAATTCACCCCTCCACTTT. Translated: CASTLDRVRNPINSPLHF.

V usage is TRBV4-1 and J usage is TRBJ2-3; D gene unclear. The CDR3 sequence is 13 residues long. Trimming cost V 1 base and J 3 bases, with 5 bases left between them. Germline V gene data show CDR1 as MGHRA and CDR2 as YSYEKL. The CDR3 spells CASSQAVTDTQYF. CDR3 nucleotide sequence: TGCGCCAGCAGCCAAGCAGTAACAGATACGCAGTATTTT.

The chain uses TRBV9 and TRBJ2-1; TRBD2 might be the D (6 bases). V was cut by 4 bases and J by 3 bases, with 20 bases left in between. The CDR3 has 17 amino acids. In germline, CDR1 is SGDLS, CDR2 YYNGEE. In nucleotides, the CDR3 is TGTGCCAGCAGCTCACCTCCGGGACTCCTGGGCTACAATGAGCAGTTCTTC. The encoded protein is CASSSPPGLLGYNEQFF.

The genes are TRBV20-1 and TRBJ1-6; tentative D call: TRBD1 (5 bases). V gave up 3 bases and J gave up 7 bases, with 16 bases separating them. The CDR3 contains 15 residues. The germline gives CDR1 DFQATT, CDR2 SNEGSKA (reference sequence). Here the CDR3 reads CSASSIGEGNSPLHF. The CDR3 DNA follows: TGCAGTGCTAGTTCTATAGGGGAAGGAAATTCACCCCTCCACTTT.

CDR3 protein: CASSLRQGAISGNTIYF. The DNA of the CDR3 is TGTGCCAGCAGTTTACGACAGGGGGCGATCTCTGGAAACACCATATATTTT. The chain joins TRBV28 to TRBJ1-3; 10 bases match TRBD1. The CDR3 contains 17 residues. Unmatched junction bases numbered 4, after V lost 2 bases and J lost 0 bases. Germline lookup yields CDR1 MDHEN and CDR2 SYDVKM.

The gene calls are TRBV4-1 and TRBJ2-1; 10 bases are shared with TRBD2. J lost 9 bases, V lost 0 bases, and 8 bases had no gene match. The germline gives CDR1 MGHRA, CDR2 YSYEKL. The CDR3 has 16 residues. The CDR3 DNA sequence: TGCGCCAGCAGCCAAGATAAGGGACTAGCGTCTTTTGAGCAGTTCTTC. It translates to CASSQDKGLASFEQFF.

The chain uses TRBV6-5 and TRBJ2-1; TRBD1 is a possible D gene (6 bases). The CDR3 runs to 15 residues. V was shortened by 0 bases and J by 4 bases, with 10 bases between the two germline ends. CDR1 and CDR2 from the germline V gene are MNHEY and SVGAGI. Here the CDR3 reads CASSYSGQIYNEQFF. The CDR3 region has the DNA TGTGCCAGCAGTTACTCAGGACAGATATACAATGAGCAGTTCTTC.

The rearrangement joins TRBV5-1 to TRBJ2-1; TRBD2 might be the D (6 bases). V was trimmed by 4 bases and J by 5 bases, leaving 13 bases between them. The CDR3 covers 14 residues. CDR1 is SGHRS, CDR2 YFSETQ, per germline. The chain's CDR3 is CASSIYRGNNEQFF. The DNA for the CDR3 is TGCGCCAGCAGCATTTACCGGGGGAACAATGAGCAGTTCTTC.

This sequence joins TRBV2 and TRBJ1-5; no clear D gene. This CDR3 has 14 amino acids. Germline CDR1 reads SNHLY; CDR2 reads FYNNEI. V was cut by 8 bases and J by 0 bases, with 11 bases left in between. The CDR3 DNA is TGTGCCAGCGGAGGAGTGTATAGCAATCAGCCCCAGCATTTT. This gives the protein CASGGVYSNQPQHF.

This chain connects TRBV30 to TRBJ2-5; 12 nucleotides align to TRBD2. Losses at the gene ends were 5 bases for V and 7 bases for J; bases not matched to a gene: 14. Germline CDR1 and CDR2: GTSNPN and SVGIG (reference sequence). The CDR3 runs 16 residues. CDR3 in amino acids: CAWELAGGPRDGTQYF. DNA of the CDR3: TGTGCCTGGGAGCTAGCGGGGGGGCCACGGGATGGGACCCAGTACTTC.

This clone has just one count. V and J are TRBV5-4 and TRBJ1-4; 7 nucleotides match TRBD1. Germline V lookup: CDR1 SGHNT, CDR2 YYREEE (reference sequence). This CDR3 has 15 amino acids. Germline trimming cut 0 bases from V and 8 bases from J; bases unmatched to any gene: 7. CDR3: CASSLANRGREKLFF. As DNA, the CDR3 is TGTGCCAGCAGCTTGGCCAACAGGGGTAGGGAAAAACTGTTTTTT.

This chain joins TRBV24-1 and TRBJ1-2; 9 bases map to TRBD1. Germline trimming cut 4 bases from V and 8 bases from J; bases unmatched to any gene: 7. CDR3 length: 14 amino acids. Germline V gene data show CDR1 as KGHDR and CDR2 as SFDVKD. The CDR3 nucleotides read TGTGCCACCAGTGAGTCGACAGGGGGTTTAGGCTACACCTTC. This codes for CATSESTGGLGYTF.

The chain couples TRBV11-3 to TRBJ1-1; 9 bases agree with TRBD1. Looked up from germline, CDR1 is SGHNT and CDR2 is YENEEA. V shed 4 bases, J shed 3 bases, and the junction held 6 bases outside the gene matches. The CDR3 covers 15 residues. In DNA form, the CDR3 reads TGTGCCAGCAGCTCCCCTCGGACAGGGGACACTGAAGCTTTCTTT. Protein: CASSSPRTGDTEAFF.

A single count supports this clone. Here the CDR3 reads CASSSGQGIEKLFF. DNA for the CDR3: TGTGCCAGCAGCTCGGGACAGGGAATCGAAAAACTGTTTTTT. V gene TRBV5-6 combines with J gene TRBJ1-4; 9 nucleotides align to TRBD1. In germline, CDR1 is SGHDT, CDR2 YYEEEE. The CDR3 covers 14 residues. V was pared by 3 bases and J by 8 bases, with 5 bases of the junction left unmatched.

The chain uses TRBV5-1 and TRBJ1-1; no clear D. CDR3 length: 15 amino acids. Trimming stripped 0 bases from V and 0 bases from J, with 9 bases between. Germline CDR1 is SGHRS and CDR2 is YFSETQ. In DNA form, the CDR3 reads TGCGCCAGCAGCTTGGAGTTTTCGGTGAACACTGAAGCTTTCTTT. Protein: CASSLEFSVNTEAFF.

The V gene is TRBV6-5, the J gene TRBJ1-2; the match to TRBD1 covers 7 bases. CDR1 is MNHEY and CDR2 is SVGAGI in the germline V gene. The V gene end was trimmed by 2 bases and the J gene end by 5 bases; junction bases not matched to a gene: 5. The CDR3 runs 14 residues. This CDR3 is CASSYAATGYGYTF. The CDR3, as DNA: TGTGCCAGCAGTTACGCAGCGACAGGGTATGGCTACACCTTC.

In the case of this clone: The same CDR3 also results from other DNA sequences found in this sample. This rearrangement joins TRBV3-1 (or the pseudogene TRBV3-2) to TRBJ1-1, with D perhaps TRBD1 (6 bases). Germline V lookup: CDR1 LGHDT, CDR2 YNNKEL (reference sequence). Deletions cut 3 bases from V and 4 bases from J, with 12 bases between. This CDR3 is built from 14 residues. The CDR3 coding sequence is TGTGCCAGCAGCCAGCAACAGGGTGGCACTGAAGCTTTCTTT. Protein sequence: CASSQQQGGTEAFF.

The CDR3 protein is CASELNYGYTF. DNA of the CDR3: TGTGCCAGCGAACTGAACTATGGCTACACCTTC. The chain links TRBV6-5 to TRBJ1-2; unclear D gene. The CDR3 has 11 amino acids. Germline CDR1 and CDR2: MNHEY and SVGAGI. The ends were cut back, 8 bases at V and 2 bases at J, with 6 bases in the middle.

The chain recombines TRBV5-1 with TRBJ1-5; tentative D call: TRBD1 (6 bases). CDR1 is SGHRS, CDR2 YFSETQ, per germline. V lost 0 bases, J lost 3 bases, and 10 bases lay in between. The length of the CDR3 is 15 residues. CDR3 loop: CASSLEGQLNQPQHF. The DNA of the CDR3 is TGCGCCAGCAGCTTGGAGGGACAACTCAATCAGCCCCAGCATTTT. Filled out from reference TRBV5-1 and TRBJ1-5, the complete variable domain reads KAGVTQTPRYLIKTRGQQVTLSCSPISGHRSVSWYQQTPGQGLQFLFEYFSETQRNKGNFPGRFSGRQFSNSRSEMNVSTLELGDSALYLCASSLEGQLNQPQHFGDGTRLSIL.

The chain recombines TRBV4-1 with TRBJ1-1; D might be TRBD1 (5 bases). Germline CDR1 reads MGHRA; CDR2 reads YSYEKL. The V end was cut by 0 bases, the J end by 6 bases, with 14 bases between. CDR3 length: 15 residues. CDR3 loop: CASSQDWGGVPEAFF. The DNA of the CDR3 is TGCGCCAGCAGCCAAGATTGGGGGGGGGTCCCTGAAGCTTTCTTT.

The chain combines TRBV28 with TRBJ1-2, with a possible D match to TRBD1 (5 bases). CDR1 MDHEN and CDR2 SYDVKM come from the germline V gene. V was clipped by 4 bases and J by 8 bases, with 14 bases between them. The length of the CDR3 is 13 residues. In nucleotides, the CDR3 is TGTGCCAGCAGTTCGGGGGAGTGGCGGGGCTACACCTTC. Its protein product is CASSSGEWRGYTF.

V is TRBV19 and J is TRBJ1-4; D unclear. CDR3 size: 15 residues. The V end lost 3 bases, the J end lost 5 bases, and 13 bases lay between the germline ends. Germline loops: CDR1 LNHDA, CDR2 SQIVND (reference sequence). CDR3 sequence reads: CASSIKAGINEKLFF. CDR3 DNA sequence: TGTGCCAGTAGTATTAAGGCAGGCATAAATGAAAAACTGTTTTTT.